A single T cell receptor beta chain is shown here with its context. Germline V gene lookup returns CDR1 DFQATT and CDR2 SNEGSKA (reference sequence). The CDR3 runs 10 residues. The V and J ends lost 1 base and 11 bases respectively, with 6 bases between them. This record comes from a study of blood T cell repertoires in COVID-19. Study-wide context: Acute and convalescent COVID-19 specimens originated in the United States, Italy and Spain.

In the original workflow: Nucleated cell number was recorded as an estimate derived from reference gene primer amplification. Method: immunoSEQ multiplex PCR; TCRdb's copy keeps in-frame clones and lacks some. D and trimming were read from the DNA, whereas the V and J calls and clone size are those reported in that table. The sample yields roughly 14,000 clones, around nine tenths seen once. The sequence came from a human donor with active COVID-19. The donor label of this sample is uncertain. The specimen was peripheral blood. The J gene is TRBJ2-1, the V gene TRBV20-1, with D perhaps TRBD2 (5 bases). This CDR3 reads CSARAGKQFF. The CDR3, as DNA: TGCAGTGCTAGAGCCGGGAAGCAGTTCTTC.